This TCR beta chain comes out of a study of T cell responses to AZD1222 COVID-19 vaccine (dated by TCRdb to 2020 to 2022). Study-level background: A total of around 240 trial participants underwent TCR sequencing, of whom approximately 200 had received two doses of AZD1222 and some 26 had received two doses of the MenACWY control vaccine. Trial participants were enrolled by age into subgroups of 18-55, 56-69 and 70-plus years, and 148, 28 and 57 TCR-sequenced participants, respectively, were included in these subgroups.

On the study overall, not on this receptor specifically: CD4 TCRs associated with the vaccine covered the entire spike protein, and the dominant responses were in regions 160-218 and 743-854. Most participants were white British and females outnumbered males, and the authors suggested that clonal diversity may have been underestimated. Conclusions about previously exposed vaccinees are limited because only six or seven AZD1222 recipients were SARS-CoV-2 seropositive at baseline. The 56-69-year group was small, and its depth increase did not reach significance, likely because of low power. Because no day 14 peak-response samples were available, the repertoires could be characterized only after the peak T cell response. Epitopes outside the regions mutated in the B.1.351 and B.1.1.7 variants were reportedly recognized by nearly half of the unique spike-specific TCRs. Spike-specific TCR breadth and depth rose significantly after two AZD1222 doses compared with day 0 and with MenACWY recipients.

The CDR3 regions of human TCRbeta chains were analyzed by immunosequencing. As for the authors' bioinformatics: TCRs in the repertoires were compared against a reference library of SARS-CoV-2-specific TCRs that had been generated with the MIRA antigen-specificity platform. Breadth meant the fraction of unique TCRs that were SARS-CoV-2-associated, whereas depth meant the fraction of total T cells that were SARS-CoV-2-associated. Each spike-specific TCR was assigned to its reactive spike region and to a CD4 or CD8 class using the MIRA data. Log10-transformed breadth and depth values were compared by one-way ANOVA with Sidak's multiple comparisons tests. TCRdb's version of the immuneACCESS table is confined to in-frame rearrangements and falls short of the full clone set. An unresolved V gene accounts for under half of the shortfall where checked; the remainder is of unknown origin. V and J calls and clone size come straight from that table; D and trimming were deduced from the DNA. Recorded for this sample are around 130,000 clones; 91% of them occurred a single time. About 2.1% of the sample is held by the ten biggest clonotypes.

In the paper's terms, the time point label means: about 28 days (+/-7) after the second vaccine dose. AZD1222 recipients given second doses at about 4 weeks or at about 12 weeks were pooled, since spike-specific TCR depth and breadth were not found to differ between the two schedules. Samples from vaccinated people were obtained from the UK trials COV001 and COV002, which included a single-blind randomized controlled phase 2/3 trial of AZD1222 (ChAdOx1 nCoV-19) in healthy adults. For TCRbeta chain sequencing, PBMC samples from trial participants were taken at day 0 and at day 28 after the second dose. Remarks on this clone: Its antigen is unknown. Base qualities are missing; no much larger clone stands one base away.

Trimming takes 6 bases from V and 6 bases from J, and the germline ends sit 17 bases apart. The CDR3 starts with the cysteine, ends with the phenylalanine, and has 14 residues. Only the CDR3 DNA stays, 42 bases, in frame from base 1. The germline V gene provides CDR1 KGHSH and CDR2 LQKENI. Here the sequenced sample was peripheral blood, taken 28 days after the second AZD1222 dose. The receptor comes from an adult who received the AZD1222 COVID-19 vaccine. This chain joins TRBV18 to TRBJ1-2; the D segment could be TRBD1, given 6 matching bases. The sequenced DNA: TGTGCCAGCTCCACCCAGGGGAGGGAAGATGGCTACACCTTC. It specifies CASSTQGREDGYTF.